The 21 T cell receptor beta chains given below trace back to one sample, sequenced in a study of hypomethylating agent response in myelodysplastic syndrome. Using immunoSEQ multiplex PCR, the repertoire was profiled, and TCRdb retains in-frame clones only, with some absent. The sample shows approximately 6,800 clones, about 88% of them seen only once. The input for sequencing was bone marrow, taken before or after starting hypomethylating agent treatment for myelodysplastic syndrome (not recorded which). Receptors originate from a human donor with myelodysplastic syndrome.

J is TRBJ2-3 and V is TRBV5-1; the match to TRBD2 covers 16 bases. The CDR3 contains 18 residues. Germline CDR1 reads SGHRS; CDR2 reads YFSETQ. Germline trimming cut 3 bases from V and 1 base from J; bases unmatched to any gene: 5. DNA of the CDR3: TGCGCCAGCAGCTCCGGGACTAGCGGGGGGGCGGGCACAGATACGCAGTATTTT. Protein sequence: CASSSGTSGGAGTDTQYF.

This clone appeared once. The CDR3 DNA reads TGTGCCAGCAGCCAACGAAGCAGGGGGCAAGGTAATTCACCCCTCCACTTT. This codes for CASSQRSRGQGNSPLHF. This chain links TRBV7-4 with TRBJ1-6; TRBD1 matches 8 bases. J gave up 6 bases and V 5 bases, and 12 bases lay outside the gene matches. Germline loops: CDR1 SGHVT, CDR2 SQSDAQ. This CDR3 has 17 residues.

The chain combines TRBV27 with TRBJ2-1; D possibly corresponds to TRBD2 (7 bases). The CDR3 is 16 amino acids. The germline V gene has CDR1 MNHEY and CDR2 SMNVEV (reference sequence). Deletions cut 0 bases from V and 3 bases from J, with 12 bases between. The DNA of the CDR3 is TGTGCCAGCAGTTTATCGGCGGGGGCGATCTACAATGAGCAGTTCTTC. Protein: CASSLSAGAIYNEQFF.

The chain recombines TRBV7-2 with TRBJ1-2, with TRBD1 as a possible D gene (6 bases). The germline V gene has CDR1 SGHTA and CDR2 FQGNSA. V was clipped by 2 bases and J by 8 bases, with 12 bases between them. This CDR3 has 13 residues. In nucleotides, the CDR3 is TGTGCCAGCAGCTTACCAGGGGCGCTGGGCTACACCTTC. It translates to CASSLPGALGYTF.

This chain connects TRBV9 to TRBJ1-3; no firm D call. Germline assignment: CDR1 SGDLS and CDR2 YYNGEE. The V end lost 0 bases, the J end lost 0 bases, and 7 bases lay between the germline ends. This CDR3 has 15 amino acids. CDR3 amino acids: CASSVEGYSGNTIYF. The DNA for the CDR3 is TGTGCCAGCAGCGTAGAAGGGTACTCTGGAAACACCATATATTTT.

This clone was seen a single time. The chain has TRBV4-3 and TRBJ2-1; D call uncertain. V was pared by 2 bases and J by 1 base, with 9 bases between. This CDR3 is 15 amino acids long. From germline, CDR1 is LGHNA and CDR2 YSLEER. In DNA form, the CDR3 reads TGCGCCAGCAGCCAACAGGATTTATCCTACAATGAGCAGTTCTTC. This translates into CASSQQDLSYNEQFF.

This chain links TRBV29-1 with TRBJ2-5, with unresolved D. The V gene's germline CDR1 is SQVTM and CDR2 ANQGSEA. The CDR3 extends over 11 amino acids. Trimming removed 0 bases at V and 10 bases at J, with 9 bases between. CDR3 in DNA: TGCAGCGTTGAAGAGGGCGGCGTCCAGTACTTC. This gives the protein CSVEEGGVQYF.

The chain recombines TRBV6-6 with TRBJ1-5, with D maybe TRBD1 (5 bases). Trimming removed 4 bases from V and 6 bases from J, with 10 bases in between. The CDR3 loop spans 13 amino acids. Germline CDR1 MNHNY, CDR2 SVGAGI (reference sequence). The CDR3: CASSSSGIQPQHF. For the CDR3, the DNA is TGTGCCAGCAGTTCTTCAGGGATTCAGCCCCAGCATTTT.

The chain carries TRBV10-3 and TRBJ2-2, with D perhaps TRBD1 or TRBD2 (5 bases each). Germline V CDR1 and CDR2: ENHRY, SYGVKD. The V end lost 10 bases, the J end lost 4 bases, and 22 bases lay between the germline ends. The CDR3 consists of 16 residues. The CDR3 reads CATFPTTGQSTGELFF. CDR3 DNA sequence: TGTGCCACCTTCCCCACGACGGGGCAATCCACCGGGGAGCTGTTTTTT.

The V gene is TRBV27, the J gene TRBJ2-3; the D call may be TRBD1 or TRBD2 (5 bases each). Germline V gives CDR1 MNHEY, CDR2 SMNVEV (reference sequence). The V end was cut by 0 bases, the J end by 2 bases, with 12 bases between. The CDR3 spans 16 residues. CDR3 sequence reads: CASSLSGVSFTDTQYF. CDR3 nucleotides: TGTGCCAGCAGTTTATCGGGGGTCAGCTTCACAGATACGCAGTATTTT.

J is TRBJ2-3 and V is TRBV5-1; the match to TRBD1 covers 7 bases. From germline, CDR1 is SGHRS and CDR2 YFSETQ. This CDR3 contains 16 residues. The J segment lost 5 bases and the V segment lost 0 bases, leaving 9 bases of the junction unmatched. The CDR3 DNA reads TGCGCCAGCAGCTTGGAGGCGAGGGGGCTTGGAGATACGCAGTATTTT. Its translation is CASSLEARGLGDTQYF.

The chain is built from TRBV10-3 and TRBJ2-2; no reliable D call. Germline-derived CDR1 and CDR2 are ENHRY and SYGVKD. The CDR3 consists of 11 residues. V was trimmed by 3 bases and J by 7 bases, leaving 3 bases between them. CDR3 sequence: CAISEFGELFF. CDR3 bases: TGTGCCATCAGTGAATTCGGGGAGCTGTTTTTT.

This clone has just a few counts. The genes are TRBV4-1 and TRBJ1-6; D gene uncertain. The CDR3 loop spans 19 amino acids. Germline CDR1 reads MGHRA; CDR2 reads YSYEKL. Trimming removed 4 bases at V and 0 bases at J, with 19 bases between. CDR3 coding DNA: TGCGCCAGCAGCCTCACAAGGTCTTCAAATAGCTCCTATAATTCACCCCTCCACTTT. Translation gives CASSLTRSSNSSYNSPLHF.

This chain joins TRBV6-5 and TRBJ2-6; D gene uncertain. The CDR3 runs 15 residues. Germline assignment: CDR1 MNHEY and CDR2 SVGAGI. The V end lost 6 bases, the J end lost 2 bases, and 11 bases lay between the germline ends. The CDR3 loop is CASRPPDPGANVLTF. The CDR3 bases are TGTGCCAGCAGGCCCCCAGATCCTGGGGCCAACGTCCTGACTTTC.

The CDR3, as DNA: TGCGCCAGCAGCCCCCGCGCCGGAGGGGGTATCAAAAACATTCAGTACTTC. Its protein product is CASSPRAGGGIKNIQYF. The chain carries TRBV4-3 and TRBJ2-4; the D gene could be TRBD1 or TRBD2 (6 bases each). In germline, CDR1 is LGHNA, CDR2 YSLEER. V was clipped by 4 bases and J by 3 bases, with 19 bases between them. The length of the CDR3 is 17 residues.

The table lists this clone with a count of one. This rearrangement joins TRBV5-1 to TRBJ1-1, with D perhaps TRBD1 (5 bases). The CDR3 runs to 13 residues. Trimming stripped 4 bases from V and 2 bases from J, with 9 bases between. Germline values: CDR1 SGHRS, CDR2 YFSETQ. In DNA, the CDR3 is TGCGCCAGCAGCGTGACAGATAACACTGAAGCTTTCTTT. Its protein product is CASSVTDNTEAFF.

This clone was seen only once. J is TRBJ2-4 and V is TRBV5-4, with a tentative D call TRBD2 (5 bases). The V and J ends lost 4 bases and 0 bases respectively, with 14 bases between them. The CDR3 contains 16 residues. Germline lookup yields CDR1 SGHNT and CDR2 YYREEE (reference sequence). The CDR3 DNA sequence: TGTGCCAGCAGCCCCGGACTGTTAGTAGCCAAAAACATTCAGTACTTC. Protein sequence: CASSPGLLVAKNIQYF.

CDR3 protein: CASSLVIYTDTQYF. The DNA of the CDR3 is TGTGCCAGCAGCTTAGTCATATACACAGATACGCAGTATTTT. The chain combines TRBV11-2 with TRBJ2-3; D remains unclear. Germline V gene lookup returns CDR1 SGHAT and CDR2 FQNNGV. The V end was cut by 1 base, the J end by 2 bases, with 7 bases between. The CDR3 is 14 amino acids.

This rearrangement joins TRBV11-2 to TRBJ2-3, with 7 bases identical to TRBD1. V shed 5 bases, J shed 6 bases, and the junction held 11 bases outside the gene matches. Germline V gene sequence: CDR1 SGHAT, CDR2 FQNNGV. The CDR3 spans 15 residues. The CDR3 sequence: CASSPGVGGSDTQYF. CDR3 nucleotide sequence: TGTGCCAGCAGCCCCGGGGTAGGGGGCTCGGATACGCAGTATTTT.

The rearrangement joins TRBV6-5 to TRBJ1-2; D uncertain. CDR1 MNHEY and CDR2 SVGAGI come from the germline V gene. V was pared by 2 bases and J by 0 bases, with 4 bases between. This CDR3 spans 13 amino acids. This chain's CDR3 is CASSYRPNYGYTF. In DNA, the CDR3 is TGTGCCAGCAGTTACCGACCTAACTATGGCTACACCTTC.

The V and J genes are TRBV29-1 and TRBJ2-1, with D unclear. The germline gives CDR1 SQVTM, CDR2 ANQGSEA. This CDR3 has 15 residues. The V and J ends lost 0 bases and 0 bases respectively, with 9 bases between them. The CDR3 sequence: CSVEDLVSSYNEQFF. The CDR3 DNA follows: TGCAGCGTTGAAGATCTGGTGAGCTCCTACAATGAGCAGTTCTTC.